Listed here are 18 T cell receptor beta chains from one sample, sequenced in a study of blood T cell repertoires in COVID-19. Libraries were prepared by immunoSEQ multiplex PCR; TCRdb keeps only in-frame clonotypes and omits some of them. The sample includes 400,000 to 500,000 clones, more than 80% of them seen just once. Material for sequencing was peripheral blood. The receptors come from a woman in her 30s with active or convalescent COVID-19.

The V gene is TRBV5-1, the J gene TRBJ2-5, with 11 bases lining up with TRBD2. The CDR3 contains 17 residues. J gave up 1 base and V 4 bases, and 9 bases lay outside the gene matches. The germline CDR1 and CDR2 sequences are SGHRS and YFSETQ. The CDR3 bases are TGCGCCAGCAGCCCCTTTGGGCTAGCGGGGGGCCAAGAGACCCAGTACTTC. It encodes CASSPFGLAGGQETQYF. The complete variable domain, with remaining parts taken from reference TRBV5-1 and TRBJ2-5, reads KAGVTQTPRYLIKTRGQQVTLSCSPISGHRSVSWYQQTPGQGLQFLFEYFSETQRNKGNFPGRFSGRQFSNSRSEMNVSTLELGDSALYLCASSPFGLAGGQETQYFGPGTRLLVL.

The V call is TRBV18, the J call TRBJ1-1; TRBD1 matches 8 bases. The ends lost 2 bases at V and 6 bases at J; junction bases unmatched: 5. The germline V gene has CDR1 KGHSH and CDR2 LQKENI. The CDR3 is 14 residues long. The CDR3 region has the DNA TGTGCCAGCTCACCAACAGGGGGTAGAGCTGAAGCTTTCTTT. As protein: CASSPTGGRAEAFF.

CDR3 in DNA: TGTGCCAGTAGTAACCCGCGGACTAGCGGAACCTACAATGAGCAGTTCTTC. Translated: CASSNPRTSGTYNEQFF. The chain recombines TRBV19 with TRBJ2-1; 10 bases map to TRBD2. The CDR3 is 17 residues long. V lost 4 bases and J lost 2; bases outside the gene matches: 8. Germline V CDR1 and CDR2: LNHDA, SQIVND (reference sequence).

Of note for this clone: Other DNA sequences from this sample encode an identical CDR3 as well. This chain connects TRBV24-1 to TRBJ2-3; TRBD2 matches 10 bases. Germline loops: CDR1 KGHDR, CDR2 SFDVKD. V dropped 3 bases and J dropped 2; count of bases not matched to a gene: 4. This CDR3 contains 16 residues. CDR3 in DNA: TGTGCCACCAGTGATCCGACTAGCGGGTCCACAGATACGCAGTATTTT. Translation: CATSDPTSGSTDTQYF.

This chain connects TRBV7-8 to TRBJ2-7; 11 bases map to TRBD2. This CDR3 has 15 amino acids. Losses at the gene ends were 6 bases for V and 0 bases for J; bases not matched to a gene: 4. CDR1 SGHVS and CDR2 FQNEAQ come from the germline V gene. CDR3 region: CASSSGLADSYEQYF. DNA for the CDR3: TGTGCCAGCAGTTCGGGACTAGCGGACTCCTACGAGCAGTACTTC.

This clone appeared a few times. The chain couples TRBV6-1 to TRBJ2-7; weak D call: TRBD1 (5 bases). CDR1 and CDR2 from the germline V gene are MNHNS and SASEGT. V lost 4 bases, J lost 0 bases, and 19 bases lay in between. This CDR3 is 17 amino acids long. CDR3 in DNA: TGTGCCAGCAGTGTCCCCGTAGGGGCGAAGAGCTCCTACGAGCAGTACTTC. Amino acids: CASSVPVGAKSSYEQYF.

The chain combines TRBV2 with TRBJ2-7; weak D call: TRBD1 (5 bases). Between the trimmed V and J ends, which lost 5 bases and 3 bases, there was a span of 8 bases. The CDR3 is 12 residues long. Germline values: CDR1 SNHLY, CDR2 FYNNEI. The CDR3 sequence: CASSSDSYEQYF. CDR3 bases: TGTGCCAGCAGTTCAGACAGCTACGAGCAGTACTTC.

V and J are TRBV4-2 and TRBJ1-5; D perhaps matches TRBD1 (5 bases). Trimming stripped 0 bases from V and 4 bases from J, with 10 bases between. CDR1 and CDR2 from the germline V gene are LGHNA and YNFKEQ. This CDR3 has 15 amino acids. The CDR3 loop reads CASSQEGGLNQPQHF. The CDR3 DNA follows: TGTGCCAGCAGCCAAGAGGGGGGGTTGAATCAGCCCCAGCATTTT.

The CDR3 protein is CASSQGGQGDSTDTQYF. DNA of the CDR3: TGTGCCAGCAGCCAGGGGGGACAGGGGGATTCGACAGATACGCAGTATTTT. The chain combines TRBV4-2 with TRBJ2-3; TRBD1 matches at 11 bases. This CDR3 has 17 residues. After removal of 3 bases from V and 3 bases from J, the junction contained 8 bases not matched to a gene. Germline CDR1 LGHNA, CDR2 YNFKEQ.

The CDR3 protein is CASSSSGKGNTEAFF. In DNA form, the CDR3 reads TGCGCCAGCAGCTCCTCGGGAAAAGGGAACACTGAAGCTTTCTTT. The chain has TRBV5-1 and TRBJ1-1; D remains ambiguous. The V end lost 3 bases, the J end lost 1 base, and 13 bases lay between the germline ends. CDR1 and CDR2 from the germline V gene are SGHRS and YFSETQ. The CDR3 extends over 15 amino acids.

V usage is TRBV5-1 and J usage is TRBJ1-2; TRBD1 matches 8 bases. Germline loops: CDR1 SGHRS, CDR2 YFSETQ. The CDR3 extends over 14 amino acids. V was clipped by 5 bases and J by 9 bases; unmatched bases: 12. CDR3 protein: CASSATGVPKSYTF. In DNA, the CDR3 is TGCGCCAGCAGTGCGACAGGGGTGCCAAAGAGCTACACCTTC.

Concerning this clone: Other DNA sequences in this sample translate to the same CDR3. The CDR3 sequence is CASSPNRDGYTF. CDR3 nucleotide sequence: TGTGCCAGCTCACCGAACAGGGACGGCTACACCTTC. The rearrangement joins TRBV18 to TRBJ1-2, with a tentative D call TRBD1 (6 bases). The CDR3 extends over 12 amino acids. Trimming took off 3 bases at V and 8 bases at J, with 10 bases between the two ends. Germline CDR1 is KGHSH and CDR2 is LQKENI.

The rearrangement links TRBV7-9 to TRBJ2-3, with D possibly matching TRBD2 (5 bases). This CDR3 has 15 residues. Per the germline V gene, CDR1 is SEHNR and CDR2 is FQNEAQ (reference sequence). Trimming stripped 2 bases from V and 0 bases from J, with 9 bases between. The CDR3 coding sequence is TGTGCCAGCAGCTTATCGGGAACTAGCACAGATACGCAGTATTTT. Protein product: CASSLSGTSTDTQYF.

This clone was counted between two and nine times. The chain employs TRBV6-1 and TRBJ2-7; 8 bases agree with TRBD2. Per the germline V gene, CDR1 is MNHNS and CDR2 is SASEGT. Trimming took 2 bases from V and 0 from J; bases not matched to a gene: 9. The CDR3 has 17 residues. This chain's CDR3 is CASSESNGRGSSYEQYF. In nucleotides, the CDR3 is TGTGCCAGCAGTGAATCTAACGGGAGGGGAAGCTCCTACGAGCAGTACTTC.

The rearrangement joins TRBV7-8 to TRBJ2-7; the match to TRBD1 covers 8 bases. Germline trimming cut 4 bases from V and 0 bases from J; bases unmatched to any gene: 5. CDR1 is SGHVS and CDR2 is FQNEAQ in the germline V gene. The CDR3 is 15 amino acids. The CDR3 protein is CASSSRTGSSYEQYF. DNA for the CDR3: TGTGCCAGCAGCTCAAGGACAGGGAGCTCCTACGAGCAGTACTTC.

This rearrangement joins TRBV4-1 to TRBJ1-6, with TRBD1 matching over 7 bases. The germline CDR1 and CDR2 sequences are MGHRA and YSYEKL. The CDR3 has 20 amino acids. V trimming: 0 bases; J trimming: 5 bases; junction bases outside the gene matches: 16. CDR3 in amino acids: CASSQDQPTTRDSHNSPLHF. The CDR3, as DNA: TGCGCCAGCAGCCAAGATCAGCCGACCACGAGGGACAGCCATAATTCACCCCTCCACTTT.

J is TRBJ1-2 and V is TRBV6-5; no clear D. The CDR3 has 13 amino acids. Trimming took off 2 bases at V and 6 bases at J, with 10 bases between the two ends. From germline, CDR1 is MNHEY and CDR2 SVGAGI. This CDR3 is CASSYESSHGYTF. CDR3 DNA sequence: TGTGCCAGCAGTTACGAGAGTTCGCATGGCTACACCTTC.

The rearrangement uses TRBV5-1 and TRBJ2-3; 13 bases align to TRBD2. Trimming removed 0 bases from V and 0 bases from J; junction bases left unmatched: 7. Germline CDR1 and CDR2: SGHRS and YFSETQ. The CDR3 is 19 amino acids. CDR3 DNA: TGCGCCAGCAGCTTGGCCAAGACTAGCGGGGGGCCAAGCACAGATACGCAGTATTTT. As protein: CASSLAKTSGGPSTDTQYF.